Presented here are 6 T cell receptor beta chains from one specimen sequenced in a study of cytomegalovirus exposure and HLA in healthy donors. Use of 60 Vbeta and 13 Jbeta primers characterized the PCR. This table comes from immunoSEQ multiplex PCR, and its TCRdb copy is limited to in-frame clones, with some not included. The sample yields approximately 93,000 clones, 82% seen once. Sequencing input: PBMCs. Receptor source: a middle-aged man in good health and CMV-seronegative.

The V and J genes are TRBV6-5 and TRBJ2-1, with D possibly TRBD2 on 5 matching bases. Germline assignment: CDR1 MNHEY and CDR2 SVGAGI. V lost 0 bases and J lost 10, with 10 bases in between. The CDR3 runs 13 residues. The CDR3 nucleotides are TGTGCCAGCAGTTACTCCGGGGTGAACGAGCAGTTCTTC. Protein sequence: CASSYSGVNEQFF.

The chain couples TRBV5-1 to TRBJ2-3; TRBD1 agrees at 8 bases. The CDR3 length is 14 residues. Germline assignment: CDR1 SGHRS and CDR2 YFSETQ. V lost 4 bases, J lost 2 bases, and 3 bases stayed unmatched. DNA of the CDR3: TGCGCCAGCAGCCCGGACAGGGACACAGATACGCAGTATTTT. Protein product: CASSPDRDTDTQYF.

The genes are TRBV4-1 and TRBJ1-5; 11 bases map to TRBD1. The CDR3 is made up of 17 amino acids. Per germline, CDR1 MGHRA and CDR2 YSYEKL. V lost 0 bases to trimming and J lost 2 bases; unmatched junction nucleotides: 3. The CDR3 DNA reads as TGCGCCAGCAGCCAAGATGCGGGACAGGGGGGCAATCAGCCCCAGCATTTT. This translates into CASSQDAGQGGNQPQHF.

This clone has a handful of counts. This chain connects TRBV13 to TRBJ2-1, with TRBD2 matching over 10 bases. The CDR3 has 15 residues. Germline trimming cut 6 bases from V and 0 bases from J; bases unmatched to any gene: 2. From germline, CDR1 is PRHDT and CDR2 FYEKMQ (reference sequence). CDR3 sequence (DNA): TGTGCCAGCAGTAAGCGGGAGGGCTCCTACAATGAGCAGTTCTTC. Translated: CASSKREGSYNEQFF.

The chain combines TRBV2 with TRBJ2-2, with 7 bases aligning to TRBD2. Unmatched junction bases numbered 5, after V lost 4 bases and J lost 3 bases. The V gene's germline CDR1 is SNHLY and CDR2 FYNNEI. The CDR3 covers 15 residues. CDR3 in DNA: TGTGCCAGCAGTGTAATAGCGGGCGACACCGGGGAGCTGTTTTTT. Amino acids: CASSVIAGDTGELFF.

The genes are TRBV28 and TRBJ2-5; 12 bases line up with TRBD2. Losses at the gene ends were 5 bases for V and 5 bases for J; bases not matched to a gene: 3. The CDR3 contains 14 residues. Germline V gene sequence: CDR1 MDHEN, CDR2 SYDVKM. The CDR3 here is CASSLAGGPETQYF. CDR3 nucleotides: TGTGCCAGCAGTCTAGCGGGAGGGCCGGAGACCCAGTACTTC.